This T cell receptor beta chain stems from a study of CD8+ T cells in alopecia areata. Investigators isolated RNA and reverse transcribed it into cDNA to act as the sequencing template. Repertoires were generated with immunoSEQ multiplex PCR, while TCRdb's copy carries only in-frame clones and drops some. This table has about 120,000 clones, 61% appearing once. The V gene lost 4 bases and the J gene lost 6 bases, with 16 bases spanning the gap. The CDR3 runs 15 residues. Germline V gene sequence: CDR1 SGHVS, CDR2 FQNEAQ. The treatment here: oral pan-JAK inhibitor, 5-10 mg twice daily. Peripheral blood and lesional scalp punch biopsies came from alopecia areata patients.

The origin of this receptor is a human donor with alopecia areata. The sequencing used CD4+ T cells sorted from blood, collected at week 4, from a patient treated with tofacitinib. The rearrangement links TRBV7-8 to TRBJ2-1; possibly TRBD1 or TRBD2 for D (5 bases each). CDR3 residues: CASSSRSPGSNEQFF. The CDR3 region has the DNA TGTGCCAGCAGCTCCCGCAGCCCAGGGAGCAATGAGCAGTTCTTC. The entire variable domain, with the rest obtained from reference TRBV7-8 and TRBJ2-1, is as follows: GAGVSQSPRYKVAKRGQDVALRCDPISGHVSLFWYQQALGQGPEFLTYFQNEAQLDKSGLPSDRFFAERPEGSVSTLKIQRTQQEDSAVYLCASSSRSPGSNEQFFGPGTRLTVL.